The 10 T cell receptor beta chains given below trace back to one sample, sequenced in a study of blood T cells in healthy people across ages. Next came a second PCR, run for about 7 to 12 cycles, which used a sample-barcoded 5' primer along with a J-beta primer mix. Using its own MiXCR run on the 5' RACE reads, TCRdb lists one record per CDR3 protein. The table has around 1,000,000 distinct CDR3 sequences, roughly a quarter seen once. The same sample was also used in a study of T cells of mothers and their children.

The sequenced material came from blood. The receptor set was obtained from a girl aged 2 to 9 in good health.

This chain connects TRBV5-6 to TRBJ2-4; D unresolved. The CDR3 totals 16 residues. Per the germline V gene, CDR1 is SGHDT and CDR2 is YYEEEE. V was trimmed by 0 bases and J by 1 base, leaving 11 bases between them. CDR3 sequence reads: CASSLELLGAKNIQYF. The CDR3 region has the DNA TGTGCCAGCAGCTTGGAACTCCTTGGGGCCAAAAACATTCAGTACTTC.

This rearrangement joins TRBV27 to TRBJ2-5, with D possibly TRBD1 on 5 matching bases. Trimming left V 1 base short and J 3 bases short, with 12 bases between. CDR1 is MNHEY and CDR2 is SMNVEV in the germline V gene (reference sequence). The CDR3 runs to 15 residues. This CDR3 is CASSLWAGPEETQYF. DNA for the CDR3: TGTGCCAGCAGTTTATGGGCAGGGCCTGAAGAGACCCAGTACTTC.

The chain carries TRBV7-2 and TRBJ2-1; 8 bases fit TRBD2. Germline assignment: CDR1 SGHTA and CDR2 FQGNSA. The ends lost 1 base at V and 0 bases at J; junction bases unmatched: 5. CDR3 length: 17 amino acids. The chain's CDR3 is CASSLDGSGTSYNEQFF. Written as DNA, the CDR3 is TGTGCCAGCAGCTTAGATGGTAGCGGGACCTCCTACAATGAGCAGTTCTTC.

Only a few counts were recorded for this clonotype. The genes are TRBV29-1 and TRBJ2-3; TRBD1 might be the D (6 bases). The CDR3 sequence is 12 residues long. Trimming took 7 bases from V and 6 from J, leaving 14 bases between them. Germline V gene data show CDR1 as SQVTM and CDR2 as ANQGSEA. The CDR3 sequence is CSGSAGDDTQYF. CDR3 nucleotide sequence: TGCAGCGGTTCCGCAGGGGATGATACGCAGTATTTT.

This clonotype has a handful of counts. V and J are TRBV12-3 or TRBV12-4 and TRBJ2-5, with 7 bases fitting TRBD1. The V and J ends lost 6 bases and 7 bases, in that order; junction bases with no gene match: 11. CDR3 length equals 14 residues. The CDR3 protein is CASSTQGSSGTQYF. The CDR3 DNA is TGTGCCAGCAGCACACAGGGGTCCTCAGGGACCCAGTACTTC.

This chain connects TRBV28 to TRBJ2-1; D is unclear. The V gene lost 6 bases and the J gene lost 6 bases, with 15 bases spanning the gap. The CDR3 runs to 14 residues. The germline CDR1 and CDR2 sequences are MDHEN and SYDVKM. CDR3 in DNA: TGTGCCAGCAGCGGGCCCGTTATGGGCAATGAGCAGTTCTTC. This codes for CASSGPVMGNEQFF.

Remarks on this clonotype: This clone may be a read error of a much larger clone one base away. This chain links TRBV4-1 with TRBJ2-1; unclear D gene. The V and J ends lost 0 bases and 8 bases respectively, with 14 bases between them. Germline assignment: CDR1 MGHRA and CDR2 YSYEKL. The CDR3 runs to 15 residues. The CDR3 reads CASSQDEVAFDEQFF. The CDR3 DNA follows: TGCGCCAGCAGCCAAGATGAGGTGGCTTTCGATGAGCAGTTCTTC.

This sequence joins TRBV6-2 or TRBV6-3 and TRBJ2-5; 11 bases are shared with TRBD2. Germline-derived CDR1 and CDR2 are MNHEY and SVGEGT. The CDR3 runs to 13 residues. V gave up 8 bases and J gave up 9 bases; unmatched junction bases: 8. CDR3 protein: CASLAGGNPAQYF. As DNA, the CDR3 is TGTGCCAGCCTAGCGGGGGGAAATCCGGCCCAGTACTTC.

This clonotype was counted at least ten times. This chain connects TRBV7-6 to TRBJ2-3; 12 nucleotides match TRBD2. The CDR3 runs to 15 residues. Germline V gives CDR1 SGHVS, CDR2 FNYEAQ. The V gene end was trimmed by 5 bases and the J gene end by 5 bases; junction bases not matched to a gene: 5. The CDR3 DNA reads as TGTGCCAGCAGCCCTAGCGGGGGGGCGGTAGATACGCAGTATTTT. It encodes CASSPSGGAVDTQYF. Variable domain in full (rest from reference TRBV7-6 and TRBJ2-3): GAGVSQSPRYKVTKRGQDVALRCDPISGHVSLYWYRQALGQGPEFLTYFNYEAQQDKSGLPNDRFSAERPEGSISTLTIQRTEQRDSAMYRCASSPSGGAVDTQYFGPGTRLTVL.

Only one count was recorded for this clonotype. This chain connects TRBV12-3 or TRBV12-4 to TRBJ1-1, with a tentative D call TRBD1 (6 bases). This CDR3 is built from 14 residues. V was trimmed by 2 bases and J by 8 bases, leaving 15 bases between them. CDR3 nucleotides: TGTGCCAGCAGTTTATCAGGAGGGGGTAAAGAAGCTTTCTTT. Protein: CASSLSGGGKEAFF.